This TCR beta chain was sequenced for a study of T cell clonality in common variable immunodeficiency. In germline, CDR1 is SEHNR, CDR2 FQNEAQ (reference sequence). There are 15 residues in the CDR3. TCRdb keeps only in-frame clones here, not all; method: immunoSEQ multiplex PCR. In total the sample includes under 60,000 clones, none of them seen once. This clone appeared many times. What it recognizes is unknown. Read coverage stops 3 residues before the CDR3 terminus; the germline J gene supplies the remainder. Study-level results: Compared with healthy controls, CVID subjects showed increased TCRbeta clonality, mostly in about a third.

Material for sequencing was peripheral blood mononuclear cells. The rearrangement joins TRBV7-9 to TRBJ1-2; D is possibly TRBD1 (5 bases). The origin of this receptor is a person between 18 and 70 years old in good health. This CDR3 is CASSLGAGDLGGYTF. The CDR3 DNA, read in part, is TGTGCCAGCAGCTTAGGAGCGGGGGATTTGGGCGGC.